The 5 T cell receptor beta chains given below trace back to one sample, sequenced in a study of blood T cells in healthy people across ages. Combining a sample-barcoded 5' primer with a J-beta primer mix, a second PCR ran for roughly 6 to 12 cycles. Using its own MiXCR run on the 5' RACE reads, TCRdb lists one record per CDR3 protein. The table has 800,000 to 950,000 distinct CDR3 sequences, around 49% seen once. The material sequenced was blood. Every receptor here comes from a man aged 25 to 40 in good health.

This clonotype was observed a few times. V usage is TRBV5-4 and J usage is TRBJ1-1, with D unresolved. Germline loops: CDR1 SGHNT, CDR2 YYREEE (reference sequence). The CDR3 is 15 amino acids. V was pared by 0 bases and J by 1 base, with 10 bases between. In DNA, the CDR3 is TGTGCCAGCAGCTTGGGGGCGGGGAAGAACACTGAAGCTTTCTTT. The encoded protein is CASSLGAGKNTEAFF. The full variable domain, in which reference TRBV5-4 and TRBJ1-1 provide the parts outside the CDR3, is ETGVTQSPTHLIKTRGQQVTLRCSSQSGHNTVSWYQQALGQGPQFIFQYYREEENGRGNFPPRFSGLQFPNYSSELNVNALELDDSALYLCASSLGAGKNTEAFFGQGTRLTVV.

The J gene is TRBJ2-1, the V gene TRBV4-2, with TRBD2 matching 10 bases. Per the germline V gene, CDR1 is LGHNA and CDR2 is YNFKEQ. The CDR3 runs 16 residues. The trim removed 1 base at V and 4 bases at J, leaving 4 bases unmatched. The DNA of the CDR3 is TGTGCCAGCAGCCAAGGTCCGACTAGCGGGTACAATGAGCAGTTCTTC. Residues: CASSQGPTSGYNEQFF.

The V and J genes are TRBV12-3 or TRBV12-4 and TRBJ2-7; 7 nucleotides align to TRBD1. Trimming cost V 8 bases and J 1 base; bases outside gene matches: 14. The CDR3 consists of 16 residues. The CDR3 sequence: CASGTRQGSGSYEQYF. The CDR3 bases are TGTGCCAGCGGAACAAGACAGGGCTCGGGTTCCTACGAGCAGTACTTC.

This clonotype was detected a few times. This chain links TRBV13 with TRBJ2-7; 8 nucleotides line up with TRBD1. The CDR3 extends over 16 amino acids. Per the germline V gene, CDR1 is PRHDT and CDR2 is FYEKMQ (reference sequence). J lost 4 bases, V lost 0 bases, and 8 bases had no gene match. CDR3 protein: CASSLGRQGAKYEQYF. The DNA for the CDR3 is TGTGCCAGCAGCTTAGGCCGGCAGGGGGCTAAGTACGAGCAGTACTTC.

The gene calls are TRBV20-1 and TRBJ2-1; unclear D gene. V dropped 3 bases and J dropped 3 bases, with 12 bases sitting between them. CDR3 length: 14 amino acids. Looked up from germline, CDR1 is DFQATT and CDR2 is SNEGSKA (reference sequence). The CDR3 bases are TGCAGTGCTAGCGGCACGGGCTTCTACAATGAGCAGTTCTTC. Encoded protein: CSASGTGFYNEQFF.